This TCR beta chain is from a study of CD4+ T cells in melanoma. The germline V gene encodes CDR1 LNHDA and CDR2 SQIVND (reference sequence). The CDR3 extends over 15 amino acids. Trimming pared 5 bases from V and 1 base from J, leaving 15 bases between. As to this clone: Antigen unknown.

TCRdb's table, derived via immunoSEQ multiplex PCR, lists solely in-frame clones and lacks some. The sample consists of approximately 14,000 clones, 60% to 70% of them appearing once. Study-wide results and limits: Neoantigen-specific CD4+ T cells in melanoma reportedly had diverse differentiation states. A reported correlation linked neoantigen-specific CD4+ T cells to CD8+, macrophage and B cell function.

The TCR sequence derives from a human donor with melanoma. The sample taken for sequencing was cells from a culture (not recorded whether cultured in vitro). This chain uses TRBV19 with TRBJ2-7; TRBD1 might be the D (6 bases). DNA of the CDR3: TGTGCCAGTAGTGTTACCAGGGGATGGTCCTACGAGCAGTACTTC. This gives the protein CASSVTRGWSYEQYF.